This TCR beta chain was observed in a study of OX40 agonist ivuxolimab in advanced cancers. In the study overall: Patients received ivuxolimab, an intravenous treatment, every 2 weeks at 0.01 to 10 mg/kg. Each dose-escalation patient presented with hepatocellular carcinoma, melanoma, renal cell or head and neck cancer. A partial response was reached by three patients: one with hepatocellular carcinoma and two with cutaneous melanoma. Findings and limits, study-wide: Clonal expansion in partial responders at 0.1-3.0 mg/kg ranked among the lowest.

In this sample, this clone turned up a few times. The antigen is not known. This sample also contains other DNA sequences that code for the same CDR3. From germline, CDR1 is SGHTA and CDR2 FQGNSA. The CDR3 is 13 amino acids. The ends were cut back, 6 bases at V and 1 base at J, with 9 bases in the middle. Profiling relied on immunoSEQ multiplex PCR, and the TCRdb table lists in-frame clones only, not all of them. Of about 67,000 clones listed, about 85% were seen once; the top ten hold 2%. V and J are TRBV7-2 and TRBJ1-2; D is ambiguous. The clonotype was recovered from an adult with an advanced solid tumor such as melanoma, head and neck, liver or kidney cancer. The source material was CD4+ or CD8+ T cells sorted from blood, sampled in a trial of the OX40 agonist ivuxolimab. CDR3 nucleotides: TGTGCCAGCAGTCCGGGTCGTAACTATGGCTACACCTTC. It encodes CASSPGRNYGYTF. The full variable domain, rest sourced from reference TRBV7-2 and TRBJ1-2, is GAGVSQSPSNKVTEKGKDVELRCDPISGHTALYWYRQSLGQGLEFLIYFQGNSAPDKSGLPSDRFSAERTGGSVSTLTIQRTQQEDSAVYLCASSPGRNYGYTFGSGTRLTVV.